This is a list of T cell receptor beta chains from one sample in a study of shared clonotypes between healthy human individuals. Sequencing was performed with immunoSEQ multiplex PCR; in TCRdb, only in-frame clones are kept and a portion is missing. The table records approximately 1.5 million clones, around 98% of them present only once. The material sequenced was naive CD4+ T cells sorted from blood. These TCRs come from a man younger than 40 in good health. Both conserved end residues are part of each CDR3. A D gene is named only where the DNA matches it firmly.

V gene	J gene	D gene	CDR3 DNA	CDR3 protein
TRBV7-9	TRBJ1-5	TRBD1	TGTGCCAGCAGCTCTGCCGGGACAGGGGGGTATCAGCCCCAGCATTTT	CASSSAGTGGYQPQHF
TRBV29-1	TRBJ2-3	TRBD2	TGCAGCGTTCTAGCGGGAAACACAGATACGCAGTATTTT	CSVLAGNTDTQYF
TRBV20-1	TRBJ1-2	-	TGCAGTGCACCCCTCGCGAGCGGCTACACCTTC	CSAPLASGYTF
TRBV5-1	TRBJ2-1	TRBD2	TGCGCCAGCAGCCCTTGGTTGGCCCGGACTAGCGGCTACAATGAGCAGTTCTTC	CASSPWLARTSGYNEQFF
TRBV28	TRBJ2-1	-	TGTGCCAGCAGCTCCGGGACGGGGCAGTTCTTC	CASSSGTGQFF
TRBV30	TRBJ2-7	-	TGTGCCTGGAGTCGCTCCCCCAGGGGAAGCTCCTACGAGCAGTACTTC	CAWSRSPRGSSYEQYF
TRBV6-5	TRBJ1-1	TRBD1	TGTGCCAGCAGTTACTCAACAGGGGTGAACACTGAAGCTTTCTTT	CASSYSTGVNTEAFF
TRBV2	TRBJ2-7	TRBD1	TGTGCCAGCACTCCCACAGGGGCCTACGAGCAGTACTTC	CASTPTGAYEQYF
TRBV7-8	TRBJ2-5	-	TGTGCCAGCAGCTTAGTTGGGGGATCGTACTTC	CASSLVGGSYF
TRBV4-1	TRBJ2-3	-	TGCGCCAGCAGGCACTATGGGTACGGCACAGATACGCAGTATTTT	CASRHYGYGTDTQYF